This T cell receptor (beta chain) came from a study of PD-L1 blockade in urothelial cancer. At the level of the study: Treatment start was followed by blood analysis at 3 weeks (second dose) and again at 6 weeks. Median T cell yield per blood sample was 110,000 to 150,000 cells.

Time point: peripheral blood 6 weeks after treatment start. All patients carried locally advanced or metastatic urothelial carcinoma. Trimming at V came to 8 bases and at J to 3 bases, leaving 2 bases not matched to a gene. The CDR3 is made up of 13 amino acids. In germline, CDR1 is LNHDA, CDR2 SQIVND (reference sequence). Clones were read by immunoSEQ multiplex PCR, and TCRdb kept only the in-frame ones, dropping some. The data show around 62,000 clones, roughly 86% seen once. The TCR comes from a man in his 60s with urothelial cancer. The chain has TRBV19 and TRBJ2-1, with TRBD1 identical over 9 bases. The sequenced sample was PBMCs, obtained around atezolizumab (anti-PD-L1) treatment. CDR3 in DNA: TGTGCCAGTGGGGGACAGGGCTACAATGAGCAGTTCTTC. This encodes CASGGQGYNEQFF.